This TCR beta chain was found in a study of blood T cell dynamics during melanoma immunotherapy. Regarding time point: pre-treatment baseline. Every bulk PBMC sample received the same 350 ng of DNA. Assay: immunoSEQ multiplex PCR; the TCRdb copy retains only in-frame clones and omits some. In the table there are 9,900 or so clones, 75% to 90% of which are singletons. Germline values: CDR1 MNHEY, CDR2 SMNVEV (reference sequence). CDR3 length equals 13 residues. Deletions cut 2 bases from V and 5 bases from J, with 6 bases between. The TCR comes from a human donor with melanoma. Here the sequenced sample was blood, taken from a patient treated with checkpoint blockade. The chain recombines TRBV27 with TRBJ1-4, with D hard to call. DNA for the CDR3: TGTGCCAGCAGTTTAATCCAAAATGAAAAACTGTTTTTT. It is translated as CASSLIQNEKLFF.